This is a list of T cell receptor beta chains from one sample in a study of blood T cell repertoires in COVID-19. Data came from immunoSEQ multiplex PCR; TCRdb stores just in-frame clones and leaves some out. This table holds fewer than 250,000 clones, approximately 90% found once. The source material was peripheral blood. These receptors all stem from a man aged 25 to 40 with acute or convalescent COVID-19. The CDR3 runs from the conserved cysteine through the conserved F or W. The D gene is left open where the match is weak. Clone size, where shown, is once, few, many, or a class for clones that have expanded.

>TRBJ2-5|TRBD2|TRBV5-1|NA
CASSWDSSGRASETQYF
TGCGCCAGCAGCTGGGACTCTAGCGGGAGGGCCTCCGAGACCCAGTACTTC
>TRBJ1-2|NA|TRBV25-1|NA
CASSRQGNYGYTF
TGTGCCAGCAGTAGGCAGGGAAACTATGGCTACACCTTC
>TRBJ2-7|NA|TRBV9|NA
CASSVGYPGEIYEQYF
TGTGCCAGCAGCGTAGGTTATCCAGGGGAGATCTACGAGCAGTACTTC
>TRBJ1-1|TRBD1|TRBV5-1|once
CASSLELGQVNTEAFF
TGCGCCAGCAGCTTAGAATTAGGACAGGTGAACACTGAAGCTTTCTTT
>TRBJ2-2|TRBD2|TRBV25-1|NA
CASSEPGLASGELFF
TGTGCCAGCAGTGAGCCGGGACTAGCCTCCGGGGAGCTGTTTTTT
>TRBJ2-7|NA|TRBV5-1|NA
CASSLGGQPYYEQYF
TGCGCCAGCAGCTTGGGTGGGCAACCTTACTACGAGCAGTACTTC
>TRBJ2-3|TRBD2|TRBV6-5|NA
CASRGIAGGADTQYF
TGTGCCAGCAGGGGGATAGCGGGGGGAGCAGATACGCAGTATTTT
>TRBJ2-7|NA|TRBV5-1|NA
CASSWGDNYEQYF
TGCGCCAGCAGCTGGGGCGACAACTACGAGCAGTACTTC
>TRBJ2-1|TRBD1|TRBV9|NA
CASSPTTGGLPYNEQFF
TGTGCCAGCAGCCCGACAACAGGGGGGCTACCCTACAATGAGCAGTTCTTC
>TRBJ2-3|TRBD2|TRBV10-1|NA
CASPGLAGRTSTDTQYF
TGCGCCAGTCCGGGACTAGCGGGGAGAACTAGCACAGATACGCAGTATTTT
>TRBJ2-6|NA|TRBV21-1|NA
CASSTYSGANVLTF
TGTGCCAGCAGCACCTACTCTGGGGCCAACGTCCTGACTTTC
>TRBJ2-2|NA|TRBV30|NA
CAWSVGAVVNTGELFF
TGTGCCTGGAGTGTAGGCGCGGTGGTTAACACCGGGGAGCTGTTTTTT
>TRBJ2-7|NA|TRBV7-3|NA
CASSLTTGSKQYF
TGTGCCAGCAGCTTAACCACAGGGAGTAAGCAGTACTTC
>TRBJ2-7|TRBD2|TRBV6-6|NA
CASRNLAGGNEQYF
TGTGCCAGCAGGAACCTAGCGGGGGGGAACGAGCAGTACTTC
>TRBJ2-1|TRBD2|TRBV29-1|NA
CSAARTSGYNEQFF
TGCAGCGCCGCTCGGACTAGCGGTTACAATGAGCAGTTCTTC